The entry below gives a single T cell receptor (beta chain) sequence along with its context. No antigen is known for it. The sample belongs to a study of graft-versus-host responses after intestinal transplantation. The overall study: Tacrolimus and steroids were given for around 3 years to all recipients after anti-thymocyte globulin induction. Study-wide results and caveats: Analysis identified GvH clones in recipient marrow, with some appearing first in ileum or blood.

Sequencing used immunoSEQ multiplex PCR; TCRdb keeps in-frame clones, though not all of them. The table includes tens of thousands of clones, around 90% detected once. The CDR3 has 11 amino acids. Trimming pared 9 bases from V and 5 bases from J, leaving 11 bases between. Germline V gives CDR1 MNHEY, CDR2 SVGAGI. The gene calls are TRBV6-5 and TRBJ2-7; D possibly corresponds to TRBD2 (6 bases). This specimen was unstimulated CD8+ T cells sorted from spleen or lymph node cells, taken before intestinal transplant. The sequence was obtained from a human donor who received an intestinal transplant. CDR3 sequence reads: CASRREDEQYF. CDR3 coding DNA: TGTGCCAGTCGCAGGGAGGACGAGCAGTACTTC.